This T cell receptor (beta chain) emerged from a study of T-cell reconstitution after alpha-beta-depleted transplantation in children. This clonotype ranks as medium-sized. The antigen is not known. Between the trimmed V and J ends, which lost 1 base and 5 bases, there was a span of 14 bases. The CDR3 has 15 amino acids. Germline-derived CDR1 and CDR2 are SQVTM and ANQGSEA. Overall study results and limits: Some patients' high day-60 TCRbeta diversity was attributed to recipient cells surviving conditioning. Several hundred graft clones that had expanded were reportedly the source of alpha-beta T cells about two months after transplant.

As it was prepared, the TCRbeta library received unique molecular identifiers. TCRdb recomputed calls from the PCR reads with MiXCR, one row per CDR3 protein. The sample has some 110,000 distinct CDR3 sequences, 10% seen once. The sequencing used PBMCs, collected before TCRalphabeta/CD19-depleted stem cell transplant. The J gene is TRBJ2-2, the V gene TRBV29-1, with TRBD2 as a possible D gene (6 bases). This sequence originates from a boy aged 2 to 10 with acute lymphoblastic leukemia, due to receive a stem cell transplant. For the CDR3, the DNA is TGCAGCGTTGAAGCTTCCGGGAGTGTGACCGGGGAGCTGTTTTTT. Its translation is CSVEASGSVTGELFF.